The present entry profiles one T cell receptor (beta chain) with its context. Its antigen is still unknown. This sample stems from a study of shared clonotypes between healthy human individuals. Regarding the study as a whole: Investigators collected only blood, and repertoires in tissues likely differ.

CD8 cells regarded as naive lacked CD45RO, were positively chosen for CCR7, and omitted terminally differentiated effector memory CD45RA+ cells. Each replicate PCR on the sorted subsets used roughly 190 ng DNA (around 30,000 T cell genomes). Profiled with immunoSEQ multiplex PCR; TCRdb holds only in-frame clones, not every one. This sample has a few million clones, with just under 95% found just once. The sample consisted of naive CD8+ T cells from PBMCs. This TCR came from a man aged 18 to 30 in good health. Some clones in this sample may be carry-over from other donors' samples.

This CDR3 reads CAISEDPPLGNTIYF. DNA of the CDR3: TGTGCCATCAGTGAGGACCCTCCTCTGGGTAACACCATATATTTT. V usage is TRBV10-3 and J usage is TRBJ1-3, with D unresolved. Trimming took 2 bases from V and 7 from J, leaving 15 bases between them. The CDR3 extends over 15 amino acids. Germline lookup yields CDR1 ENHRY and CDR2 SYGVKD.